A selection of T cell receptor beta chains follows, all from one sample in a study of cytotoxic CD8 clonotypes in ibrutinib-treated CLL. Repertoires were generated with immunoSEQ multiplex PCR, while TCRdb's copy carries only in-frame clones and drops some. Seen here are 160,000 or so clones, 84% observed once, and the top ten hold less than 6%. The sequencing used PBMCs, collected after 24 months of ibrutinib treatment. These receptors all stem from a human donor with chronic lymphocytic leukemia. CDR3s include the opening cysteine and the closing phenylalanine or tryptophan. Each record gives: D gene, J gene, clone size, V gene, CDR3 length, CDR3 protein, CDR3 DNA. D genes are given only for firm matches. The listing skips clone size in some rows; elsewhere it reads once, few, many or a size class.

TRBD1	TRBJ2-5	NA	TRBV7-2	15	CASSSDRVYQETQYF	TGTGCCAGCAGCTCAGACAGGGTTTACCAAGAGACCCAGTACTTC
TRBD1	TRBJ1-4	NA	TRBV18	13	CASATGTNEKLFF	TGTGCCAGCGCGACAGGGACTAATGAAAAACTGTTTTTT
NA	TRBJ2-1	NA	TRBV7-8	18	CASSSAVGRSSSYNEQFF	TGTGCCAGCAGCTCCGCGGTGGGTCGGAGTAGTTCCTACAATGAGCAGTTCTTC
NA	TRBJ2-5	NA	TRBV4-1	15	CASSQEMRYQETQYF	TGCGCCAGCAGCCAAGAAATGCGGTACCAAGAGACCCAGTACTTC
NA	TRBJ1-1	NA	TRBV5-1	15	CASSPIRTRDTEAFF	TGCGCCAGCAGCCCCATAAGGACGAGGGATACTGAAGCTTTCTTT
NA	TRBJ2-3	NA	TRBV5-5	14	CASSFMGTTDTQYF	TGTGCCAGCAGCTTTATGGGGACCACAGATACGCAGTATTTT
TRBD1	TRBJ2-3	NA	TRBV7-2	14	CASSRTGGANTQYF	TGTGCCAGCAGCCGGACAGGGGGCGCGAATACGCAGTATTTT
NA	TRBJ2-4	NA	TRBV19	15	CASSSGSLAKNIQYF	TGTGCCAGTAGTAGTGGGTCCTTAGCCAAAAACATTCAGTACTTC
NA	TRBJ2-7	NA	TRBV7-9	16	CASSSFEGPSSYEQYF	TGTGCCAGCAGCTCCTTCGAGGGTCCTAGCTCCTACGAGCAGTACTTC
NA	TRBJ1-1	NA	TRBV29-1	14	CSVETGPRNTEAFF	TGCAGCGTTGAAACGGGACCCAGGAACACTGAAGCTTTCTTT
TRBD1	TRBJ2-7	once	TRBV5-1	15	CASSIQSGQTYEQYF	TGCGCCAGCAGCATACAGTCGGGACAGACCTACGAGCAGTACTTC
NA	TRBJ1-5	NA	TRBV18	14	CASSPPGQGQPQHF	TGTGCCAGCTCACCACCGGGGCAGGGGCAGCCCCAGCATTTT
TRBD1	TRBJ2-1	NA	TRBV4-2	15	CASSHPQDREYEQFF	TGTGCCAGCAGCCACCCCCAGGACAGGGAATATGAGCAGTTCTTC
NA	TRBJ2-7	NA	TRBV10-3	13	CAIQSSNSYEQYF	TGTGCCATTCAGTCCAGTAACTCCTACGAGCAGTACTTC
TRBD2	TRBJ2-7	NA	TRBV7-4	18	CASSPGLAGGLPNYEQYF	TGTGCCAGCAGCCCGGGACTAGCGGGGGGTTTACCTAACTACGAGCAGTACTTC
NA	TRBJ1-1	once	TRBV6-4	13	CASSKGFDTEAFF	TGTGCCAGCAGTAAAGGGTTCGACACTGAAGCTTTCTTT
TRBD1	TRBJ1-2	few	TRBV2	14	CASSGDRGDYGYTF	TGTGCCAGCAGTGGGGACAGGGGAGACTATGGCTACACCTTC
TRBD1	TRBJ1-1	NA	TRBV30	14	CARKTAGGRTEAFF	TGTGCCCGAAAAACGGCAGGGGGGAGAACTGAAGCTTTCTTT
TRBD1	TRBJ2-5	NA	TRBV9	17	CASSVGQGAVVRETQYF	TGTGCCAGCAGCGTAGGGCAGGGGGCTGTCGTCCGAGAGACCCAGTACTTC
NA	TRBJ1-5	NA	TRBV6-5	14	CASSSVGLYQPQHF	TGTGCCAGCAGTTCCGTCGGTCTTTATCAGCCCCAGCATTTT
TRBD1	TRBJ1-1	NA	TRBV25-1	13	CATTGTANTEAFF	TGTGCCACCACCGGGACAGCGAACACTGAAGCTTTCTTT
NA	TRBJ1-1	NA	TRBV30	12	CAWSGVTHEAFF	TGTGCCTGGAGTGGGGTCACGCATGAAGCTTTCTTT
NA	TRBJ2-1	NA	TRBV19	16	CASSIRAGLSYNEQFF	TGTGCCAGTAGTATAAGGGCGGGGCTCTCCTACAATGAGCAGTTCTTC
NA	TRBJ2-1	NA	TRBV4-1	14	CASSQEGSYNEQFF	TGCGCCAGCAGCCAAGAAGGCTCCTACAATGAGCAGTTCTTC
TRBD2	TRBJ2-1	NA	TRBV5-1	15	CASSLMLAGNNEQFF	TGCGCCAGCAGCTTGATGCTAGCGGGGAACAATGAGCAGTTCTTC
TRBD1	TRBJ2-1	NA	TRBV30	14	CAWNPLGGLNEQFF	TGTGCCTGGAACCCCTTAGGGGGCCTCAATGAGCAGTTCTTC
TRBD1	TRBJ2-7	NA	TRBV5-1	15	CASSLAGTAFYEQYF	TGCGCCAGCAGCTTGGCCGGGACAGCTTTCTACGAGCAGTACTTC
TRBD1	TRBJ2-5	once	TRBV7-9	16	CASSVNRGREKETQYF	TGTGCCAGCAGCGTTAACAGGGGGCGGGAGAAAGAGACCCAGTACTTC
NA	TRBJ1-2	NA	TRBV6-5	14	CASKNGFKSYGYTF	TGTGCCAGCAAAAATGGGTTTAAGAGCTATGGCTACACCTTC
NA	TRBJ1-2	NA	TRBV18	14	CASSHQKGYDGYTF	TGTGCCAGCTCACACCAAAAGGGATACGATGGCTACACCTTC
NA	TRBJ1-2	NA	TRBV5-1	15	CASSIRDGANYGYTF	TGCGCCAGCAGCATCCGGGACGGAGCTAACTATGGCTACACCTTC
TRBD1	TRBJ2-7	NA	TRBV6-1	15	CASSETKDRAPEQYF	TGTGCCAGCAGTGAAACAAAGGACAGGGCGCCCGAGCAGTACTTC
TRBD1	TRBJ1-5	NA	TRBV6-5	16	CASSYSKGASNQPQHF	TGTGCCAGCAGTTACTCGAAGGGGGCTTCTAATCAGCCCCAGCATTTT
NA	TRBJ1-3	NA	TRBV9	15	CASSAFGMSGNTIYF	TGTGCCAGCAGCGCTTTCGGGATGTCTGGAAACACCATATATTTT
NA	TRBJ2-7	NA	TRBV6-1	13	CASSGQGSYEQYF	TGTGCCAGCAGTGGTCAGGGGTCCTACGAGCAGTACTTC
NA	TRBJ1-1	NA	TRBV19	16	CASTSPPGGMNTEAFF	TGTGCCAGTACCTCTCCTCCGGGAGGCATGAACACTGAAGCTTTCTTT